This section outlines one T cell receptor (beta chain) sequence together with its context. Its antigen is not identified. The data originate from a study of tumor-infiltrating lymphocytes in primary liver carcinoma. Germline DNA was also extracted, while the blood RNA originated from unsorted whole blood. This CDR3 spans 14 amino acids. V shed 7 bases and J 5 bases; nucleotides not matched to a gene: 10. Germline V gives CDR1 SGHAT, CDR2 FQNNGV. Study-level points and caveats: Pairs of tumor regions overlapped more than tumor-adjacent and tumor-blood pairs did. Tumors had a top-250-clone fraction that was significantly higher than blood (p = 0.039).

The authors made TCR beta cDNA from roughly 480 ng total RNA with a constant-region primer. Sequencing libraries for TCR beta derived from three nested multiplex PCR rounds that used slightly modified ARM-PCR. The first two PCR rounds used TRBV1-TRBV30 forward primers with a C-beta reverse primer, nine to eleven cycles each. TCRdb independently ran MiXCR on the multiplex PCR reads; one entry per CDR3 protein. The sample holds some 200,000 distinct CDR3 sequences; around 60% are singletons and the top ten take about 7.1%. The chain employs TRBV11-2 and TRBJ1-1; 7 bases agree with TRBD1. The TCR comes from a woman aged 55-70 years with primary liver carcinoma and hepatitis B virus infection. The specimen was peripheral blood. The CDR3 DNA sequence: TGTGCCAGCAACTTCCGCAGGGGGTCTACTGAAGCTTTCTTT. Its translation: CASNFRRGSTEAFF.